Sequencing of this TCR beta chain was carried out in a study of regulatory T cells in long-lasting Graves disease. Through Arm-PCR of CDR3 regions and iRepertoire HTBI primers, TCR beta libraries were built. TCRdb re-called the multiplex PCR reads through MiXCR, storing one row per CDR3 protein. The sample records 380,000 or so distinct CDR3 sequences, 15% to 20% being singletons. The CDR3 covers 14 residues. Losses at the gene ends were 2 bases for V and 9 bases for J; bases not matched to a gene: 0. CDR1 and CDR2 from the germline V gene are MNHEY and SVGAGI. Time point noted: newly diagnosed GD, antithyroid drugs for less than 3 months. PBMC-extracted RNA yielded the TCR library. The same sample was also studied in work on T cells in Graves' hyperthyroidism and ophthalmopathy. In that study: Newly diagnosed patients aged 18 to 65 had hyperthyroidism of under 2 months' duration.

This TCR derives from a woman aged 18-29 years with Graves disease. The rearrangement uses TRBV6-5 and TRBJ1-6, with 11 positions matching TRBD1. The sample here was peripheral blood mononuclear cells (PBMCs), taken at new diagnosis, from a patient treated with antithyroid drugs. In DNA, the CDR3 is TGTGCCAGCAGTTACGGGACAGGGGGTTCACCCCTCCACTTT. It translates to CASSYGTGGSPLHF.